This TCR beta chain is from a study of a mutant IDH1 vaccine in newly diagnosed glioma. Study-level background: Onset of vaccination occurred 4-6 weeks following radiotherapy alone, or with temozolomide cycles. Patients arrived already treated with radiotherapy, temozolomide, or both, most having had both. Study-wide results and caveats: There seemed to be no relation between pseudoprogression and changes in top peripheral T cell clonotypes.

Repertoires were generated with immunoSEQ multiplex PCR, while TCRdb's copy carries only in-frame clones and drops some. This table holds approximately 50,000 clones, roughly nine tenths found once. Looked up from germline, CDR1 is SEHNR and CDR2 is FQNEAQ (reference sequence). CDR3 length: 15 amino acids. V gave up 5 bases and J gave up 12 bases, with 23 bases separating them. A word on this clone: What it binds is unknown.

Time point defined: week 35, safety follow-up. One vaccine dose held 300 ug of mutant IDH1 20-mer peptide and came with topical imiquimod. Astrocytomas that were new, WHO grade 3 or 4, IDH1-mutant and ATRX-lost were present in the donors. The chain employs TRBV7-9 and TRBJ2-1; a possible D gene is TRBD2 (7 bases). The sequencing here drew on PBMCs, taken from a glioma patient whose treatment included an IDH1 peptide vaccine. The sequence derives from a man in his forties with glioma. CDR3 sequence reads: CASSPGGIGGSRQFF. The DNA of the CDR3 is TGTGCCAGCAGCCCGGGGGGCATTGGAGGGAGCCGGCAGTTCTTC.